These 31 T cell receptor beta chains originate from one sample sequenced in a study of shared clonotypes between healthy human individuals. Libraries were prepared by immunoSEQ multiplex PCR; TCRdb keeps only in-frame clonotypes and omits some of them. The table has 900,000 to 1,200,000 clones, around three quarters seen once. The sample taken for sequencing was memory CD4+ T cells from PBMCs. Regarding subset: CD45RA-negative fraction. These receptors came from a man between 18 and 29 years old in good health. Some clones in this sample may be carry-over from other donors' samples.

CDR3 loop: CATSSQGWTGELFF. DNA for the CDR3: TGTGCCACCAGCAGTCAAGGTTGGACCGGGGAGCTGTTTTTT. The chain combines TRBV15 with TRBJ2-2; D not certain. The length of the CDR3 is 14 residues. The V gene's germline CDR1 is LNHNV and CDR2 YYDKDF (reference sequence). The V end was cut by 3 bases, the J end by 5 bases, with 10 bases between.

The chain joins TRBV11-2 to TRBJ2-1, with D maybe TRBD1 (6 bases). V was cut by 6 bases and J by 4 bases, with 19 bases left in between. Germline assignment: CDR1 SGHAT and CDR2 FQNNGV. CDR3 length equals 16 residues. The CDR3 protein is CASRGLTGPRYNEQFF. In DNA, the CDR3 is TGTGCCAGCAGGGGTCTGACAGGACCCCGGTACAATGAGCAGTTCTTC.

The chain couples TRBV7-3 to TRBJ2-3; possible D gene TRBD2, 6 bases. This CDR3 has 16 residues. Germline CDR1 is SGHTA and CDR2 is FQGTGA. V was cut by 0 bases and J by 6 bases, with 16 bases left in between. CDR3 in DNA: TGTGCCAGCAGCTTAACGGGAACTGCGGGGAGGGATACGCAGTATTTT. Protein sequence: CASSLTGTAGRDTQYF.

The DNA of the CDR3 is TGTGCCAGCAGAATCAGCGCCTATGGCTACACCTTC. The encoded protein is CASRISAYGYTF. The chain links TRBV28 to TRBJ1-2; D remains ambiguous. Per the germline V gene, CDR1 is MDHEN and CDR2 is SYDVKM. V was clipped by 6 bases and J by 4 bases, with 9 bases between them. This CDR3 comprises 12 residues.

J is TRBJ1-1 and V is TRBV7-2; TRBD1 might be the D (6 bases). The V and J ends lost 5 bases and 3 bases respectively, with 16 bases between them. In germline, CDR1 is SGHTA, CDR2 FQGNSA. This CDR3 region has 15 residues. The CDR3 loop is CASSQFRGGYTEAFF. Here the CDR3 DNA reads TGTGCCAGCAGCCAGTTTAGAGGGGGATACACTGAAGCTTTCTTT.

This clone is a singleton in its sample. This same CDR3 is encoded by further DNA sequences in the sample. The rearrangement uses TRBV10-3 and TRBJ2-2; D gene ambiguous. Trimming took off 2 bases at V and 4 bases at J, with 8 bases between the two ends. Germline CDR1 reads ENHRY; CDR2 reads SYGVKD. This CDR3 has 14 residues. The CDR3 nucleotides read TGTGCCATCAGTGAGAGTGGCACCACCGGGGAGCTGTTTTTT. Translating gives CAISESGTTGELFF.

As concerns this clone: It may be a read error: a sequence one base away is much more abundant. Other DNA sequences from this sample encode an identical CDR3 as well. J is TRBJ1-5 and V is TRBV5-6; 7 bases map to TRBD1. Germline-derived CDR1 and CDR2 are SGHDT and YYEEEE. Trimming cost V 0 bases and J 0 bases; bases outside gene matches: 0. This CDR3 has 15 amino acids. The CDR3 DNA sequence: TGTGCCAGCAGCTTGGGACAGGGTAGCAATCAGCCCCAGCATTTT. It is translated as CASSLGQGSNQPQHF. Full variable domain (outside the CDR3, taken from reference TRBV5-6 and TRBJ1-5): DAGVTQSPTHLIKTRGQQVTLRCSPKSGHDTVSWYQQALGQGPQFIFQYYEEEERQRGNFPDRFSGHQFPNYSSELNVNALLLGDSALYLCASSLGQGSNQPQHFGDGTRLSIL.

The sample holds many counts of this clone. The chain uses TRBV7-2 and TRBJ2-7, with TRBD2 identical over 8 bases. Trimming took 4 bases from V and 0 from J; bases not matched to a gene: 5. The CDR3 is 15 amino acids. Looked up from germline, CDR1 is SGHTA and CDR2 is FQGNSA. This CDR3 is CASSYLAGSSYEQYF. CDR3 in DNA: TGTGCCAGCAGCTACTTAGCGGGGAGCTCCTACGAGCAGTACTTC.

The chain uses TRBV2 and TRBJ1-5; no reliable D call. CDR1 is SNHLY, CDR2 FYNNEI, per germline. Trimming shortened V by 3 bases and J by 0 bases, and 12 bases separated the two germline ends. This CDR3 comprises 16 residues. The CDR3: CASSDGRLSSNQPQHF. In DNA form, the CDR3 reads TGTGCCAGCAGTGATGGGCGATTGAGTAGCAATCAGCCCCAGCATTTT.

The CDR3: CAIRTSETPYNEQFF. In nucleotides, the CDR3 is TGTGCCATCAGGACTAGCGAGACCCCCTACAATGAGCAGTTCTTC. The V call is TRBV10-3, the J call TRBJ2-1; 8 bases are shared with TRBD2. Trimming removed 6 bases from V and 2 bases from J; junction bases left unmatched: 6. The germline V gene encodes CDR1 ENHRY and CDR2 SYGVKD. The CDR3 covers 15 residues.

The chain carries TRBV5-1 and TRBJ2-3; D not certain. The CDR3 totals 16 residues. The V gene's germline CDR1 is SGHRS and CDR2 YFSETQ. V lost 0 bases and J lost 7, with 18 bases in between. CDR3 nucleotide sequence: TGCGCCAGCAGCTTGGGAGTAGGCCCGACGTATAATACGCAGTATTTT. Its protein product is CASSLGVGPTYNTQYF.

This clone was counted only a few times. This sequence joins TRBV5-6 and TRBJ2-5, with 10 bases that match TRBD2. Germline trimming cut 1 base from V and 5 bases from J; bases unmatched to any gene: 11. The CDR3 is 17 amino acids. Germline loops: CDR1 SGHDT, CDR2 YYEEEE. CDR3: CASSLFLAGAIRETQYF. CDR3 DNA: TGTGCCAGCAGCTTGTTTCTAGCGGGAGCTATTCGGGAGACCCAGTACTTC.

The chain links TRBV6-6 to TRBJ2-3; no clear D gene. Trimming pared 7 bases from V and 1 base from J, leaving 9 bases between. Germline V CDR1 and CDR2: MNHNY, SVGAGI (reference sequence). This CDR3 is 13 amino acids long. As DNA, the CDR3 is TGTGCCAGCAAGTGGGCTGGCACAGATACGCAGTATTTT. This encodes CASKWAGTDTQYF.

Concerning this clone itself: Different DNA sequences within this sample yield the same CDR3. This chain joins TRBV5-4 and TRBJ1-5; D is unresolved. The CDR3 has 13 residues. Germline V gene sequence: CDR1 SGHNT, CDR2 YYREEE (reference sequence). V was clipped by 2 bases and J by 3 bases, with 6 bases between them. This chain's CDR3 is CASSLAPNQPQHF. The CDR3 nucleotides read TGTGCCAGCAGCTTAGCCCCCAATCAGCCCCAGCATTTT.

The genes are TRBV9 and TRBJ2-1; the match to TRBD2 covers 8 bases. This CDR3 has 15 amino acids. Looked up from germline, CDR1 is SGDLS and CDR2 is YYNGEE. The trim removed 2 bases at V and 5 bases at J, leaving 6 bases unmatched. CDR3 DNA sequence: TGTGCCAGCAGCGTTAGTCCAGCGGGAGACAATGAGCAGTTCTTC. Protein: CASSVSPAGDNEQFF.

The V and J genes are TRBV27 and TRBJ2-6; D uncertain. The CDR3 has 12 residues. Germline-derived CDR1 and CDR2 are MNHEY and SMNVEV (reference sequence). Trimming pared 9 bases from V and 2 bases from J, leaving 5 bases between. The CDR3 region is CASRAGANVLTF. The CDR3 DNA is TGTGCCAGTCGGGCTGGGGCCAACGTCCTGACTTTC.

The chain links TRBV18 to TRBJ2-1, with TRBD2 as a possible D gene (5 bases). Germline V gene lookup returns CDR1 KGHSH and CDR2 LQKENI. The CDR3 loop spans 16 amino acids. V was trimmed by 2 bases and J by 8 bases, leaving 19 bases between them. CDR3 sequence reads: CASSPILAVPSDEQFF. The CDR3, as DNA: TGTGCCAGCTCACCAATCCTAGCCGTCCCGAGTGATGAGCAGTTCTTC.

V gene TRBV7-2 combines with J gene TRBJ2-1, with 12 bases that match TRBD2. CDR1 is SGHTA, CDR2 FQGNSA, per germline. Germline trimming cut 3 bases from V and 3 bases from J; bases unmatched to any gene: 3. This CDR3 is 16 amino acids long. CDR3 DNA: TGTGCCAGCAGCTTTGGACTAGCGGGATTCTACAATGAGCAGTTCTTC. Translating gives CASSFGLAGFYNEQFF.

This chain joins TRBV7-2 and TRBJ2-1; D ambiguous. V lost 1 base, J lost 3 bases, and 10 bases lay in between. This CDR3 has 15 residues. Germline V gene data show CDR1 as SGHTA and CDR2 as FQGNSA. The CDR3 DNA reads TGTGCCAGCAGCTTAGACCAGTTGGGCTACAATGAGCAGTTCTTC. Amino acids: CASSLDQLGYNEQFF.

This chain links TRBV7-2 with TRBJ1-5; a possible D gene is TRBD1 (5 bases). The V gene's germline CDR1 is SGHTA and CDR2 FQGNSA. The CDR3 has 13 residues. V was clipped by 0 bases and J by 7 bases, with 7 bases between them. The CDR3 coding sequence is TGTGCCAGCAGCTTAGCCAGGGAACAGCCCCAGCATTTT. Translated: CASSLAREQPQHF.

The chain uses TRBV4-2 and TRBJ2-2, with no clear D. The CDR3 has 17 amino acids. V was shortened by 3 bases and J by 0 bases, with 14 bases between the two germline ends. Per germline, CDR1 LGHNA and CDR2 YNFKEQ. The CDR3 DNA follows: TGTGCCAGCAGCCATAGCCCTGCGGTCCCGAACACCGGGGAGCTGTTTTTT. Its protein product is CASSHSPAVPNTGELFF.

The V gene is TRBV7-3, the J gene TRBJ2-5; 9 nucleotides line up with TRBD1. Germline-derived CDR1 and CDR2 are SGHTA and FQGTGA. This CDR3 spans 16 amino acids. J was trimmed by 4 bases and V by 2 bases; bases with no gene match: 8. CDR3 residues: CASSLLPGQGAETQYF. CDR3 nucleotide sequence: TGTGCCAGCAGCTTACTACCGGGACAGGGTGCAGAGACCCAGTACTTC.

This chain uses TRBV5-1 with TRBJ2-2, with a tentative D call TRBD1 (6 bases). The CDR3 loop spans 13 amino acids. CDR1 SGHRS and CDR2 YFSETQ come from the germline V gene. V was pared by 5 bases and J by 7 bases, with 12 bases between. CDR3 sequence: CASRNRADGELFF. CDR3 in DNA: TGCGCCAGCAGGAACAGGGCGGACGGGGAGCTGTTTTTT.

CDR3 sequence reads: CASTMGGARDTEAFF. The CDR3 nucleotides are TGTGCCAGCACCATGGGGGGGGCGAGGGACACTGAAGCTTTCTTT. This chain joins TRBV28 and TRBJ1-1, with a possible D match to TRBD1 (6 bases). The germline gives CDR1 MDHEN, CDR2 SYDVKM. V was trimmed by 7 bases and J by 3 bases, leaving 18 bases between them. The CDR3 extends over 15 amino acids.

This chain uses TRBV7-8 with TRBJ1-2, with D possibly being TRBD1 (6 bases). Trimming removed 5 bases from V and 8 bases from J, with 18 bases in between. CDR3 length equals 14 residues. Germline loops: CDR1 SGHVS, CDR2 FQNEAQ. The CDR3 DNA reads as TGTGCCAGCAGCGAATCATCAGGGGCCTGGGGCTACACCTTC. This codes for CASSESSGAWGYTF.

This clone was detected only a few times. The chain links TRBV28 to TRBJ2-7, with unresolved D. The V gene lost 2 bases and the J gene lost 2 bases, with 4 bases spanning the gap. Per the germline V gene, CDR1 is MDHEN and CDR2 is SYDVKM. This CDR3 comprises 12 residues. The CDR3 loop is CASSLMAYEQYF. DNA of the CDR3: TGTGCCAGCAGTTTAATGGCCTACGAGCAGTACTTC.

The chain uses TRBV9 and TRBJ1-5; D unresolved. In germline, CDR1 is SGDLS, CDR2 YYNGEE. V gave up 6 bases and J gave up 6 bases, with 13 bases separating them. The CDR3 runs 13 residues. DNA of the CDR3: TGTGCCAGCAAACAGAGCTCTGGTCAGCCCCAGCATTTT. Amino acids: CASKQSSGQPQHF. The variable domain in full, completed from reference TRBV9 and TRBJ1-5, reads DSGVTQTPKHLITATGQRVTLRCSPRSGDLSVYWYQQSLDQGLQFLIQYYNGEERAKGNILERFSAQQFPDLHSELNLSSLELGDSALYFCASKQSSGQPQHFGDGTRLSIL.

Note on this clone: Other nucleotide sequences in the sample specify the same CDR3. The chain employs TRBV7-3 and TRBJ2-1; 7 nucleotides match TRBD1. After removal of 0 bases from V and 3 bases from J, the junction contained 2 bases not matched to a gene. Germline V gene data show CDR1 as SGHTA and CDR2 as FQGTGA. The CDR3 contains 15 residues. CDR3 nucleotides: TGTGCCAGCAGCTTAACCGGGACAGTCTACAATGAGCAGTTCTTC. It codes for CASSLTGTVYNEQFF.

This chain connects TRBV29-1 to TRBJ1-1, with D perhaps TRBD1 (5 bases). This CDR3 contains 14 residues. CDR1 is SQVTM and CDR2 is ANQGSEA in the germline V gene. V shed 6 bases and J shed 0 bases, with 14 bases lying between them. CDR3: CSVERGGLNTEAFF. CDR3 sequence (DNA): TGCAGCGTAGAACGGGGGGGATTGAACACTGAAGCTTTCTTT. Drawing the rest from reference TRBV29-1 and TRBJ1-1, the complete variable domain is SAVISQKPSRDICQRGTSLTIQCQVDSQVTMMFWYRQQPGQSLTLIATANQGSEATYESGFVIDKFPISRPNLTFSTLTVSNMSPEDSSIYLCSVERGGLNTEAFFGQGTRLTVV.

V is TRBV11-2 and J is TRBJ2-7; the D gene is possibly TRBD2 (5 bases). Germline values: CDR1 SGHAT, CDR2 FQNNGV. The V and J ends lost 5 bases and 5 bases respectively, with 16 bases between them. CDR3 length: 14 residues. The CDR3 DNA reads TGTGCCAGCAGCCCACGTGCTCCCGGGGACGAGCAGTACTTC. It yields the protein CASSPRAPGDEQYF.

The rearrangement links TRBV18 to TRBJ2-3, with no clear D. Germline V gives CDR1 KGHSH, CDR2 LQKENI. The CDR3 totals 12 residues. V shed 4 bases and J shed 10 bases, with 12 bases lying between them. CDR3 sequence reads: CASSQGTESQYF. The CDR3 region has the DNA TGTGCCAGCTCACAGGGAACAGAGTCGCAGTATTTT.